Below, 32 T cell receptor beta chains from the same sample are listed, as sequenced in a study of CD8 T cells in Susac syndrome. With random hexamers, reverse transcription was performed on 0.5 to 1 ug of RNA. Each CDR3 protein is one row after TCRdb ran MiXCR on the immunoSEQ multiplex PCR reads. The repertoire consists of 110,000 or so distinct CDR3 sequences, with more than 85% occurring once and the leading ten covering 0.093%. What was sequenced was CD4+ T cells from PBMCs. These receptors originate from a human donor with multiple sclerosis.

This clonotype has only a few counts. V is TRBV29-1 and J is TRBJ2-7; the D is unclear. V lost 7 bases, J lost 3 bases, and 10 bases lay in between. CDR1 and CDR2 (germline): SQVTM, ANQGSEA. The CDR3 is 11 amino acids. CDR3 residues: CSAILGYEQYF. For the CDR3, the DNA is TGCAGCGCGATATTGGGCTACGAGCAGTACTTC.

V usage is TRBV2 and J usage is TRBJ1-1; D is undetermined. CDR1 SNHLY and CDR2 FYNNEI come from the germline V gene. This CDR3 has 11 residues. V shed 6 bases and J shed 6 bases, with 8 bases lying between them. The CDR3 nucleotides are TGTGCCAGCAGAGATGGTGCTGAAGCTTTCTTT. This codes for CASRDGAEAFF. Full variable domain (outside the CDR3, taken from reference TRBV2 and TRBJ1-1): EPEVTQTPSHQVTQMGQEVILRCVPISNHLYFYWYRQILGQKVEFLVSFYNNEISEKSEIFDDQFSVERPDGSNFTLKIRSTKLEDSAMYFCASRDGAEAFFGQGTRLTVV.

V usage is TRBV30 and J usage is TRBJ1-2; 7 positions agree with TRBD1. V shed 3 bases and J 6 bases; nucleotides not matched to a gene: 7. The CDR3 is 13 amino acids. Germline V gene data show CDR1 as GTSNPN and CDR2 as SVGIG (reference sequence). The CDR3 nucleotides read TGTGCCTGGAGAAACAAGGGGGCTAATGGCTACACCTTC. This encodes CAWRNKGANGYTF.

The chain links TRBV3-1 to TRBJ1-1; 10 bases align to TRBD1. There are 18 residues in the CDR3. Losses at the gene ends were 3 bases for V and 0 bases for J; bases not matched to a gene: 10. Germline CDR1 reads LGHDT; CDR2 reads YNNKEL (reference sequence). The chain's CDR3 is CASSQPTDRGRMNTEAFF. CDR3 nucleotide sequence: TGTGCCAGCAGCCAGCCCACCGACAGGGGGCGGATGAACACTGAAGCTTTCTTT.

V and J are TRBV28 and TRBJ2-7; D is possibly TRBD1 or TRBD2 (6 bases each). The CDR3 is made up of 10 amino acids. The germline V gene has CDR1 MDHEN and CDR2 SYDVKM. The germline V and J ends were trimmed by 10 bases and 6 bases, with 10 bases remaining between them. CDR3 DNA sequence: TGTGCCACGGGGGCAGCCGAGCAGTACTTC. Translation gives CATGAAEQYF.

The J gene is TRBJ1-1, the V gene TRBV5-1; D remains ambiguous. Per the germline V gene, CDR1 is SGHRS and CDR2 is YFSETQ. CDR3 length: 14 amino acids. Trimming removed 0 bases from V and 1 base from J, with 7 bases in between. The CDR3 DNA is TGCGCCAGCAGCTTGGAATCCCCGAACACTGAAGCTTTCTTT. Translated: CASSLESPNTEAFF. The full variable domain, in which reference TRBV5-1 and TRBJ1-1 provide the parts outside the CDR3, is KAGVTQTPRYLIKTRGQQVTLSCSPISGHRSVSWYQQTPGQGLQFLFEYFSETQRNKGNFPGRFSGRQFSNSRSEMNVSTLELGDSALYLCASSLESPNTEAFFGQGTRLTVV.

The chain uses TRBV3-1 and TRBJ1-6; 11 nucleotides line up with TRBD1. J lost 7 bases, V lost 3 bases, and 2 bases had no gene match. CDR3 length equals 15 residues. Germline V gives CDR1 LGHDT, CDR2 YNNKEL (reference sequence). The CDR3, as DNA: TGTGCCAGCAGCCAGGGGACAGGGGGGAATTCACCCCTCCACTTT. Protein sequence: CASSQGTGGNSPLHF.

This clonotype was counted once. The chain links TRBV7-9 to TRBJ1-5; D gene uncertain. The CDR3 sequence is 13 residues long. Per germline, CDR1 SEHNR and CDR2 FQNEAQ (reference sequence). V lost 5 bases and J 5 bases, leaving 10 bases between the germline ends. CDR3 nucleotides: TGTGCCAGCAGCCGAGACTCCGATCAGCCCCAGCATTTT. Its protein is CASSRDSDQPQHF.

This clonotype was seen just once. CDR3 bases: TGCGCCAGTTCTACAGGTTTCTACGAGCAGTACTTC. Its translation: CASSTGFYEQYF. V is TRBV5-1 and J is TRBJ2-7; D possibly corresponds to TRBD1 (5 bases). Germline V gene sequence: CDR1 SGHRS, CDR2 YFSETQ. V lost 8 bases to trimming and J lost 3 bases, with 12 bases between them. The CDR3 is 12 residues long.

V is TRBV7-2 and J is TRBJ2-3; the match to TRBD2 covers 9 bases. Trimming at V came to 1 base and at J to 5 bases, leaving 7 bases not matched to a gene. Germline CDR1 and CDR2: SGHTA and FQGNSA. The CDR3 runs 16 residues. The DNA of the CDR3 is TGTGCCAGCAGCTTAGTGGGCGGGGGGGCTCTAGATACGCAGTATTTT. Translation: CASSLVGGGALDTQYF.

The J gene is TRBJ2-2, the V gene TRBV24-1; D not resolved. CDR3 size: 13 residues. Trimming took 5 bases from V and 4 from J, leaving 7 bases between them. Germline V CDR1 and CDR2: KGHDR, SFDVKD. The DNA for the CDR3 is TGTGCCACCAGTGGTGATGCCACCGGGGAGCTGTTTTTT. Encoded protein: CATSGDATGELFF.

Turning to this clonotype: Germline is not matched at one junction end, which may reflect a read error. The genes are TRBV7-3 and TRBJ1-1, with unresolved D. The CDR3 loop spans 14 amino acids. The V gene's germline CDR1 is SGHTA and CDR2 FQGTGA. CDR3 sequence reads: CASSITPSSTEAFF. The CDR3 coding sequence is TGTGCCAGCAGCATAACACCGTCATCCACTGAAGCTTTCTTT.

V gene TRBV7-2 combines with J gene TRBJ1-1; maybe TRBD1 (6 bases). Germline lookup yields CDR1 SGHTA and CDR2 FQGNSA. The germline V and J ends were trimmed by 5 bases and 7 bases, with 17 bases remaining between them. CDR3 length: 14 residues. The DNA of the CDR3 is TGTGCCAGCAGCCCCCGTCGGGGGCAGGATGAAGCTTTCTTT. Amino acid sequence: CASSPRRGQDEAFF.

The chain links TRBV7-9 to TRBJ1-2; TRBD1 aligns across 7 bases. CDR1 and CDR2 from the germline V gene are SEHNR and FQNEAQ (reference sequence). Losses at the gene ends were 5 bases for V and 8 bases for J; bases not matched to a gene: 11. The CDR3 is made up of 14 amino acids. The CDR3 sequence: CASSPGTALGGYTF. In nucleotides, the CDR3 is TGTGCCAGCAGCCCCGGGACAGCCCTAGGGGGCTACACCTTC.

The rearrangement joins TRBV7-9 to TRBJ1-2; no definite D call. The CDR3 is 15 amino acids. Germline V gives CDR1 SEHNR, CDR2 FQNEAQ (reference sequence). V was trimmed by 5 bases and J by 4 bases, leaving 17 bases between them. DNA of the CDR3: TGTGCCAGCAGCCGTCGAGGTAGGGCCACCTATGGCTACACCTTC. It codes for CASSRRGRATYGYTF.

This rearrangement joins TRBV3-1 to TRBJ1-2, with D perhaps matching TRBD1 (5 bases). The CDR3 sequence is 13 residues long. Germline V gene lookup returns CDR1 LGHDT and CDR2 YNNKEL (reference sequence). Deletions cut 2 bases from V and 8 bases from J, with 12 bases between. This chain's CDR3 is CASSQLRGAGYTF. Here the CDR3 DNA reads TGTGCCAGCAGCCAACTTAGGGGCGCAGGCTACACCTTC.

The chain links TRBV7-9 to TRBJ2-7; D not resolved. Germline V CDR1 and CDR2: SEHNR, FQNEAQ (reference sequence). V gave up 2 bases and J gave up 3 bases, with 8 bases separating them. This CDR3 is built from 13 residues. In DNA form, the CDR3 reads TGTGCCAGCAGCTTACCGCAGATCTACGAGCAGTACTTC. Residues: CASSLPQIYEQYF. Supplemented by reference TRBV7-9 and TRBJ2-7, the full variable domain reads DTGVSQNPRHKITKRGQNVTFRCDPISEHNRLYWYRQTLGQGPEFLTYFQNEAQLEKSRLLSDRFSAERPKGSFSTLEIQRTEQGDSAMYLCASSLPQIYEQYFGPGTRLTVT.

CDR3 amino acids: CASSVLLNTEAFF. The CDR3 nucleotides read TGTGCCAGCAGTGTCCTTTTGAACACTGAAGCTTTCTTT. This rearrangement joins TRBV2 to TRBJ1-1; D not resolved. Looked up from germline, CDR1 is SNHLY and CDR2 is FYNNEI. Trimming left V 4 bases short and J 0 bases short, with 6 bases between. The CDR3 runs 13 residues.

This rearrangement joins TRBV20-1 to TRBJ1-4, with a possible D match to TRBD1 (6 bases). This CDR3 is built from 13 residues. V lost 5 bases and J lost 5, with 12 bases in between. Germline V lookup: CDR1 DFQATT, CDR2 SNEGSKA (reference sequence). In DNA form, the CDR3 reads TGCAGTGCTGTACGGACAGCGAATGAAAAACTGTTTTTT. Translating it yields CSAVRTANEKLFF.

This clonotype has just one count. J is TRBJ1-1 and V is TRBV12-3 or TRBV12-4, with a tentative D call TRBD1 (5 bases). The CDR3 spans 11 residues. V dropped 5 bases and J dropped 5 bases, with 6 bases sitting between them. CDR3 nucleotides: TGTGCCAGCAGTGGGACGACTGAAGCTTTCTTT. This sequence encodes CASSGTTEAFF.

This CDR3 reads CASSYAQGLSYEQYF. Here the CDR3 DNA reads TGTGCCAGCAGTTACGCACAGGGGCTCTCCTACGAGCAGTACTTC. The chain is built from TRBV6-5 and TRBJ2-7; TRBD1 agrees at 7 bases. This CDR3 region has 15 residues. CDR1 and CDR2 (germline): MNHEY, SVGAGI. Unmatched junction bases numbered 4, after V lost 2 bases and J lost 0 bases.

The chain employs TRBV18 and TRBJ2-2, with no clear D. Trimming removed 0 bases at V and 3 bases at J, with 5 bases between. There are 14 residues in the CDR3. Germline V gene data show CDR1 as KGHSH and CDR2 as LQKENI. The CDR3 region has the DNA TGTGCCAGCTCACCACCGGGATACACCGGGGAGCTGTTTTTT. As protein: CASSPPGYTGELFF. The full variable domain, its missing parts supplied by reference TRBV18 and TRBJ2-2, is NAGVMQNPRHLVRRRGQEARLRCSPMKGHSHVYWYRQLPEEGLKFMVYLQKENIIDESGMPKERFSAEFPKEGPSILRIQQVVRGDSAAYFCASSPPGYTGELFFGEGSRLTVL.

The chain links TRBV12-3 or TRBV12-4 to TRBJ2-7; 10 positions agree with TRBD1. The junction had 14 bases not matched to a gene; V was cut back by 6 bases and J by 3 bases. CDR3 size: 17 residues. CDR3 bases: TGTGCCAGCAGCCTTAGGGGGGGGACAGGGGCCTTCTACGAGCAGTACTTC. Its protein product is CASSLRGGTGAFYEQYF.

The rearrangement uses TRBV3-1 and TRBJ2-2; D is unclear. V dropped 2 bases and J dropped 5 bases, with 12 bases sitting between them. The CDR3 length is 15 residues. CDR1 is LGHDT and CDR2 is YNNKEL in the germline V gene (reference sequence). CDR3 nucleotide sequence: TGTGCCAGCAGCCAACATCTGGGAATAACCGGGGAGCTGTTTTTT. This codes for CASSQHLGITGELFF.

This rearrangement joins TRBV18 to TRBJ1-1, with TRBD1 as a possible D gene (5 bases). Germline CDR1 reads KGHSH; CDR2 reads LQKENI. The CDR3 has 15 amino acids. Trimming took off 5 bases at V and 5 bases at J, with 18 bases between the two ends. Written as DNA, the CDR3 is TGTGCCAGCTCAGGGCAGGGAGGAAGTTGGACTGAAGCTTTCTTT. It specifies CASSGQGGSWTEAFF.

J is TRBJ1-4 and V is TRBV7-3, with a possible D match to TRBD1 (5 bases). The CDR3 runs 17 residues. CDR1 and CDR2 from the germline V gene are SGHTA and FQGTGA. Trimming shortened V by 0 bases and J by 5 bases, and 16 bases separated the two germline ends. CDR3 DNA: TGTGCCAGCAGCTTAACTGGCAGGGCCTACCCAAATGAAAAACTGTTTTTT. It is translated as CASSLTGRAYPNEKLFF.

The chain uses TRBV7-2 and TRBJ1-4; TRBD1 matches 7 bases. The CDR3 loop spans 15 amino acids. V dropped 3 bases and J dropped 2; count of bases not matched to a gene: 3. Germline-derived CDR1 and CDR2 are SGHTA and FQGNSA. The CDR3 DNA sequence: TGTGCCAGCAGCTTCTCCAGGGGGACTAATGAAAAACTGTTTTTT. Translation gives CASSFSRGTNEKLFF.

The chain joins TRBV30 to TRBJ2-7, with D unresolved. The CDR3 sequence is 12 residues long. Germline assignment: CDR1 GTSNPN and CDR2 SVGIG (reference sequence). V lost 4 bases and J 3 bases, leaving 10 bases between the germline ends. The CDR3 protein is CAWKPTNYEQYF. The CDR3 coding sequence is TGTGCCTGGAAACCGACGAACTACGAGCAGTACTTC.

The rearrangement uses TRBV12-3 or TRBV12-4 and TRBJ2-2, with a tentative D call TRBD1 (5 bases). This CDR3 spans 13 amino acids. Trimming left V 4 bases short and J 3 bases short, with 6 bases between. CDR3 amino acids: CASSSTDTGELFF. The CDR3 coding sequence is TGTGCCAGCAGTTCGACAGACACCGGGGAGCTGTTTTTT.

V usage is TRBV5-1 and J usage is TRBJ1-4; 10 nucleotides align to TRBD1. CDR1 and CDR2 from the germline V gene are SGHRS and YFSETQ. The CDR3 consists of 15 residues. V lost 0 bases, J lost 8 bases, and 4 bases stayed unmatched. CDR3 nucleotide sequence: TGCGCCAGCAGCTTGGAAGGGACAGGGGACGAAAAACTGTTTTTT. Amino acids: CASSLEGTGDEKLFF. Supplemented by reference TRBV5-1 and TRBJ1-4, the full variable domain reads KAGVTQTPRYLIKTRGQQVTLSCSPISGHRSVSWYQQTPGQGLQFLFEYFSETQRNKGNFPGRFSGRQFSNSRSEMNVSTLELGDSALYLCASSLEGTGDEKLFFGSGTQLSVL.

The rearrangement links TRBV6-5 to TRBJ2-5; 8 nucleotides match TRBD2. Germline loops: CDR1 MNHEY, CDR2 SVGAGI. V was clipped by 7 bases and J by 3 bases; unmatched bases: 4. CDR3 length equals 13 residues. CDR3 sequence: CASTPGGKETQYF. DNA of the CDR3: TGTGCCAGCACCCCGGGGGGGAAAGAGACCCAGTACTTC.

The chain recombines TRBV25-1 with TRBJ2-7; either TRBD1 or TRBD2 may supply D (6 bases each). The CDR3 contains 18 residues. The germline gives CDR1 MGHDK, CDR2 SYGVNS. V was pared by 6 bases and J by 0 bases, with 24 bases between. In DNA form, the CDR3 reads TGTGCCAGCAGCCAAAACTATTGGGGGGCTTCGAGCTCCTACGAGCAGTACTTC. It codes for CASSQNYWGASSSYEQYF.